This TCR beta chain was profiled in a study of shared clonotypes between healthy human individuals. Repertoires were generated with immunoSEQ multiplex PCR, while TCRdb's copy carries only in-frame clones and drops some. This sample carries fewer than 1 million clones, roughly 96% of them seen once, and the ten largest clones take around 0.21%. The CDR3 extends over 12 amino acids. V shed 1 base and J shed 9 bases, with 7 bases lying between them. Germline values: CDR1 LGHNA, CDR2 YSLEER. Selected positively for CCR7 and CD45RO-negative, naive CD8 cells excluded terminally differentiated effector memory CD45RA+ cells.

Material: naive CD8+ T cells sorted from blood. The receptor's source is a man aged 25 to 40 in good health. The rearrangement joins TRBV4-3 to TRBJ2-1; D is ambiguous. Here the CDR3 DNA reads TGCGCCAGCAGCCAAGGGAGAGGTGAGCAGTTCTTC. Translating gives CASSQGRGEQFF.